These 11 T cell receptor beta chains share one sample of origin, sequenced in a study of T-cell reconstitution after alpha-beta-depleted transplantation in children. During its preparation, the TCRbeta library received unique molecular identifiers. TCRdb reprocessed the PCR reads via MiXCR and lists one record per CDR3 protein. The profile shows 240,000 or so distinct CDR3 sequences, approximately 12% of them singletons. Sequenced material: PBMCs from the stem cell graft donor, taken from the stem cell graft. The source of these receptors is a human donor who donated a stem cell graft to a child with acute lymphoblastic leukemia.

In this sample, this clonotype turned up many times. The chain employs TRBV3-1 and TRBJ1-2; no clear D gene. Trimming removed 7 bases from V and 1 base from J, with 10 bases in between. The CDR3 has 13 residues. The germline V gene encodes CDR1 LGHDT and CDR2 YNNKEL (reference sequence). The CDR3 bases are TGTGCCAGCACCGTGGACGGTAACTATGGCTACACCTTC. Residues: CASTVDGNYGYTF.

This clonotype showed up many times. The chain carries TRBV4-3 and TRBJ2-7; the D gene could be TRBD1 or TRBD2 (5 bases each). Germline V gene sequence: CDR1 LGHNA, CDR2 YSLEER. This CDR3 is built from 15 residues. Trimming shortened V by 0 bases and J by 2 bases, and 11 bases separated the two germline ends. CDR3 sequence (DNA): TGCGCCAGCAGCCAAGAAGGGACGGAGACCTACGAGCAGTACTTC. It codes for CASSQEGTETYEQYF.

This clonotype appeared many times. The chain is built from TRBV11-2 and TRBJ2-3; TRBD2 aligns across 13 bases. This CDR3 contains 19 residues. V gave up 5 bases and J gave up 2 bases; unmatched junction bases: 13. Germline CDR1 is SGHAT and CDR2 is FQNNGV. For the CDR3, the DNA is TGTGCCAGCAGCAGGATAAATAAGGGACTAGCGGGATTCACAGATACGCAGTATTTT. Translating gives CASSRINKGLAGFTDTQYF.

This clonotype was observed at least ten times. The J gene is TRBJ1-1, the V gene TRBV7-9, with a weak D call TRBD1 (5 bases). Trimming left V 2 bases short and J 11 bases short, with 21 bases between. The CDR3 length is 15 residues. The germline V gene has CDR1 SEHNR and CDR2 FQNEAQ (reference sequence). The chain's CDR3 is CASSLQTTALTGAFF. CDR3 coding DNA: TGTGCCAGCAGCTTACAGACGACAGCCCTAACGGGGGCTTTCTTT.

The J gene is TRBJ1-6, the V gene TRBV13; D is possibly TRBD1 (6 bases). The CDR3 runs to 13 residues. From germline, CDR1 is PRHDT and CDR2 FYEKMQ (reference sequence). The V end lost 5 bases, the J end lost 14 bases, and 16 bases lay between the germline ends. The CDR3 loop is CASSERTVLTLHF. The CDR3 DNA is TGTGCCAGCAGCGAACGGACAGTCCTCACCCTCCACTTT.

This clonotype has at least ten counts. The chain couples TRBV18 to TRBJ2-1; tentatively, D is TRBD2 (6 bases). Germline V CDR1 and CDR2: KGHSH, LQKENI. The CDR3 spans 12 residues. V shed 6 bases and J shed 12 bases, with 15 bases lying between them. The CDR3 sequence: CASSPEGSRQFF. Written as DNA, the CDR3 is TGTGCCAGCTCCCCGGAGGGGTCTAGGCAGTTCTTC.

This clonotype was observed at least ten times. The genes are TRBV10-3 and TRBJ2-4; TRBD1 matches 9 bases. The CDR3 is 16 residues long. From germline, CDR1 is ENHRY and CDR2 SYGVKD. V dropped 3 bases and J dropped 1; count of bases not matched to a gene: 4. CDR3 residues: CAISEPGTGAKNIQYF. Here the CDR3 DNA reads TGTGCCATCAGTGAACCCGGGACAGGGGCCAAAAACATTCAGTACTTC.

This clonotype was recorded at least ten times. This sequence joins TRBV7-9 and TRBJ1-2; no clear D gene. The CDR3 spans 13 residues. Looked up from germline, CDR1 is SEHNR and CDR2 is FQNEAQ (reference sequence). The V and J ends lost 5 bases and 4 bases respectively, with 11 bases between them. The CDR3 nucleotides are TGTGCCAGCAGCCAGAGCTTCTTCTATGGCTACACCTTC. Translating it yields CASSQSFFYGYTF.

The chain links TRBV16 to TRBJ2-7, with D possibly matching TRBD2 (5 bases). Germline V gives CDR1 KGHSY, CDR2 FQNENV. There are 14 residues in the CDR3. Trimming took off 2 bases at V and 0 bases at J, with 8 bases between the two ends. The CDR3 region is CASSQPRDSYEQYF. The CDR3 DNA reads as TGTGCCAGCAGCCAACCCCGGGACTCCTACGAGCAGTACTTC.

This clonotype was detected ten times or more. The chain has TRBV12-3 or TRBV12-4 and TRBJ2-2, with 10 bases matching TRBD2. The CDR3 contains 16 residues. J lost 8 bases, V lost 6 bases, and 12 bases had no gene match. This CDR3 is CASRSSALAGAGELFF. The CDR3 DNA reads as TGTGCCAGCAGATCCTCGGCTCTAGCGGGGGCTGGGGAGCTGTTTTTT.

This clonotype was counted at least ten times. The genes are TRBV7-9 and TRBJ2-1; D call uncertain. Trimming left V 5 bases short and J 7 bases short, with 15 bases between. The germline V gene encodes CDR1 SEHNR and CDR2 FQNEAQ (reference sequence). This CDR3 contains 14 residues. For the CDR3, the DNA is TGTGCCAGCAGCCTTCCCTCTGGGTTGAATGAGCAGTTCTTC. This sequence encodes CASSLPSGLNEQFF.